The 17 T cell receptor beta chains in this list originate from one sample, sequenced in a study of cytomegalovirus exposure and HLA in healthy donors. Here immunoSEQ multiplex PCR was the method, and the copy in TCRdb shows in-frame clones only, minus some. The sample has 150,000 to 180,000 clones; 80% to 90% are singletons. The sample comprised PBMCs. Receptor source: a man aged 18 to 29 in good health and CMV-seropositive.

V gene TRBV7-3 combines with J gene TRBJ2-3; 10 bases match TRBD2. V was pared by 0 bases and J by 3 bases, with 12 bases of the junction left unmatched. The CDR3 loop spans 19 amino acids. From germline, CDR1 is SGHTA and CDR2 FQGTGA. Written as DNA, the CDR3 is TGTGCCAGCAGCTTAACCGGCCCTAGCGGGGGCCGGAGGACAGATACGCAGTATTTT. Translated, it gives CASSLTGPSGGRRTDTQYF.

The V gene is TRBV18, the J gene TRBJ1-5; possibly TRBD1 for D (5 bases). CDR3 length: 17 amino acids. Between the trimmed V and J ends, which lost 3 bases and 0 bases, there was a span of 15 bases. Germline V gene lookup returns CDR1 KGHSH and CDR2 LQKENI. In nucleotides, the CDR3 is TGTGCCAGCTCACCTCTTCCCGGGGGGAATAGCAATCAGCCCCAGCATTTT. Translated, it gives CASSPLPGGNSNQPQHF.

The gene calls are TRBV7-9 and TRBJ1-1, with TRBD1 as a possible D gene (6 bases). Trimming shortened V by 4 bases and J by 0 bases, and 15 bases separated the two germline ends. The CDR3 runs to 16 residues. Germline CDR1 is SEHNR and CDR2 is FQNEAQ (reference sequence). CDR3: CASSSKSQGLNTEAFF. Written as DNA, the CDR3 is TGTGCCAGCAGCTCGAAGAGCCAGGGGTTGAACACTGAAGCTTTCTTT.

The genes are TRBV5-6 and TRBJ1-3; D might be TRBD1 (5 bases). The length of the CDR3 is 15 residues. From germline, CDR1 is SGHDT and CDR2 YYEEEE. The ends were cut back, 5 bases at V and 2 bases at J, with 14 bases in the middle. The CDR3 coding sequence is TGTGCCAGCAGTCCCGGGGGTACCGCTGGAAACACCATATATTTT. Protein sequence: CASSPGGTAGNTIYF.

The chain recombines TRBV19 with TRBJ2-7; 9 positions agree with TRBD1. CDR1 is LNHDA and CDR2 is SQIVND in the germline V gene (reference sequence). The trim removed 3 bases at V and 6 bases at J, leaving 6 bases unmatched. There are 14 residues in the CDR3. CDR3 amino acids: CASSIMTGGAEQYF. DNA for the CDR3: TGTGCCAGTAGTATTATGACAGGGGGAGCCGAGCAGTACTTC. The full variable domain, rest sourced from reference TRBV19 and TRBJ2-7, is DGGITQSPKYLFRKEGQNVTLSCEQNLNHDAMYWYRQDPGQGLRLIYYSQIVNDFQKGDIAEGYSVSREKKESFPLTVTSAQKNPTAFYLCASSIMTGGAEQYFGPGTRLTVT.

This clone has a single count. The chain carries TRBV7-9 and TRBJ2-3, with 8 bases that match TRBD2. V trimming: 3 bases; J trimming: 2 bases; junction bases outside the gene matches: 4. The CDR3 covers 15 residues. Germline CDR1 SEHNR, CDR2 FQNEAQ (reference sequence). CDR3 region: CASSFIAGTTDTQYF. The CDR3 nucleotides read TGTGCCAGCAGCTTCATAGCGGGGACCACAGATACGCAGTATTTT.

The J gene is TRBJ2-7, the V gene TRBV6-1, with 9 bases aligning to TRBD1. CDR3 size: 17 residues. Trimming took 4 bases from V and 1 from J; bases not matched to a gene: 11. Germline V gene lookup returns CDR1 MNHNS and CDR2 SASEGT. The DNA of the CDR3 is TGTGCCAGCAGTGGCGGCGGGACAGGGAGTCCGTCCTACGAGCAGTACTTC. It codes for CASSGGGTGSPSYEQYF.

The table lists this clone with a count of one. This chain uses TRBV30 with TRBJ1-1; the D gene is possibly TRBD1 (6 bases). Germline CDR1 and CDR2: GTSNPN and SVGIG (reference sequence). The CDR3 sequence is 14 residues long. Trimming pared 3 bases from V and 1 base from J, leaving 12 bases between. The DNA for the CDR3 is TGTGCCTGGAGGCGAGGGGGGGGGAACACTGAAGCTTTCTTT. Translating gives CAWRRGGGNTEAFF.

This sequence joins TRBV18 and TRBJ2-2; weak D call: TRBD2 (5 bases). The V and J ends lost 3 bases and 7 bases respectively, with 18 bases between them. Germline lookup yields CDR1 KGHSH and CDR2 LQKENI. This CDR3 comprises 16 residues. The CDR3 loop is CASSPRRLEEGGELFF. CDR3 coding DNA: TGTGCCAGCTCACCCCGTCGGCTGGAGGAAGGCGGGGAGCTGTTTTTT.

The CDR3 reads CASKGTGGNEQFF. CDR3 nucleotides: TGTGCCAGCAAGGGGACAGGTGGGAATGAGCAGTTCTTC. The genes are TRBV7-9 and TRBJ2-1; TRBD1 matches at 8 bases. With 7 bases clipped from V and 7 bases from J, the junction kept 6 bases outside the gene matches. Germline V gene lookup returns CDR1 SEHNR and CDR2 FQNEAQ (reference sequence). The CDR3 is made up of 13 amino acids.

The rearrangement uses TRBV6-5 and TRBJ2-3, with D perhaps matching TRBD2 (7 bases). Germline assignment: CDR1 MNHEY and CDR2 SVGAGI. The CDR3 is made up of 13 amino acids. V gave up 7 bases and J gave up 7 bases, with 15 bases separating them. The CDR3 DNA is TGTGCCAGCATAGCTCTGCGGGGGCATACGCAGTATTTT. It is translated as CASIALRGHTQYF.

V is TRBV4-3 and J is TRBJ1-4, with D perhaps matching TRBD1 (5 bases). V was trimmed by 0 bases and J by 7 bases, leaving 12 bases between them. The CDR3 extends over 15 amino acids. The germline V gene has CDR1 LGHNA and CDR2 YSLEER. Here the CDR3 reads CASSQEFTGSEKLFF. CDR3 sequence (DNA): TGCGCCAGCAGCCAAGAATTCACAGGTAGTGAAAAACTGTTTTTT.

This sequence joins TRBV7-9 and TRBJ2-2; D remains ambiguous. Per germline, CDR1 SEHNR and CDR2 FQNEAQ (reference sequence). The CDR3 runs to 13 residues. V lost 5 bases and J lost 3, with 7 bases in between. The CDR3 spells CASSPLDTGELFF. For the CDR3, the DNA is TGTGCCAGCAGCCCCCTCGACACCGGGGAGCTGTTTTTT.

This clone appeared a single time. The chain recombines TRBV9 with TRBJ2-1; TRBD1 matches 10 bases. Trimming at V came to 3 bases and at J to 5 bases, leaving 8 bases not matched to a gene. The germline gives CDR1 SGDLS, CDR2 YYNGEE. This CDR3 has 16 residues. The CDR3 nucleotides are TGTGCCAGCAGCGGAAGGACAGGGGGATCCAACAATGAGCAGTTCTTC. This gives the protein CASSGRTGGSNNEQFF.

This chain uses TRBV2 with TRBJ1-6, with unresolved D. Germline assignment: CDR1 SNHLY and CDR2 FYNNEI. CDR3 length: 15 amino acids. With 4 bases removed from V and 10 bases from J, the gap between germline ends came to 17 bases. The CDR3 DNA reads as TGTGCCAGCAGTGCGAGTGGTCGATTGCTCTCACCCCTCCACTTT. Its translation: CASSASGRLLSPLHF.

This clone appeared once. The gene calls are TRBV7-9 and TRBJ2-3, with D tentatively TRBD1 (6 bases). Germline lookup yields CDR1 SEHNR and CDR2 FQNEAQ (reference sequence). There are 16 residues in the CDR3. V was pared by 3 bases and J by 3 bases, with 16 bases between. The CDR3 region has the DNA TGTGCCAGCAGCTTCGAGCAGTGGGGGCGTACAGATACGCAGTATTTT. Its protein is CASSFEQWGRTDTQYF.

The genes are TRBV2 and TRBJ1-2; the match to TRBD1 covers 8 bases. The CDR3 has 15 amino acids. J lost 8 bases, V lost 7 bases, and 15 bases had no gene match. Germline V gene lookup returns CDR1 SNHLY and CDR2 FYNNEI. The CDR3 reads CASTSPRQGRVGYTF. The DNA of the CDR3 is TGTGCCAGCACCTCACCCCGACAGGGGCGGGTGGGCTACACCTTC.